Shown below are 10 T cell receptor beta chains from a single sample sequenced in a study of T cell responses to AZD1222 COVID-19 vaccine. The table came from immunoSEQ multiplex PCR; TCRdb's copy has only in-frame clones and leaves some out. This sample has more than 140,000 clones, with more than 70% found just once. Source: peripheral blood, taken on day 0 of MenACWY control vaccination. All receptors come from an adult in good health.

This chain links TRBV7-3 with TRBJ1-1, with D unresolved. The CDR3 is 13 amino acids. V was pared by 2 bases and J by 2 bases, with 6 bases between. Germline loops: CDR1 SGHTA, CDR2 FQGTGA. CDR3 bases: TGTGCCAGCAGCTTATATCCCAACACTGAAGCTTTCTTT. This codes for CASSLYPNTEAFF. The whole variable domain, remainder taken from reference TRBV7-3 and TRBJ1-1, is GAGVSQTPSNKVTEKGKYVELRCDPISGHTALYWYRQSLGQGPEFLIYFQGTGAADDSGLPNDRFFAVRPEGSVSTLKIQRTERGDSAVYLCASSLYPNTEAFFGQGTRLTVV.

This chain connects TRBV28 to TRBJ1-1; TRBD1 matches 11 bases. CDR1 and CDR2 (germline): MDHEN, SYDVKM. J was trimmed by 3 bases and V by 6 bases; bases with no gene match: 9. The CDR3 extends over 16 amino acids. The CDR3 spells CASRLTGTGGYTEAFF. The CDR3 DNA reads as TGTGCCAGCAGGCTTACCGGGACAGGGGGGTACACTGAAGCTTTCTTT.

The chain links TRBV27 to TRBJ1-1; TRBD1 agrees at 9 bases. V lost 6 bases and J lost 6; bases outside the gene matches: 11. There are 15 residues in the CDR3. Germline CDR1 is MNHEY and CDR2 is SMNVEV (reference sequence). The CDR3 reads CASRRRDRAKPEAFF. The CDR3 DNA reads TGTGCCAGCAGAAGACGGGACAGGGCGAAGCCTGAAGCTTTCTTT.

This chain's CDR3 is CACTTGSDTEAFF. The CDR3 bases are TGTGCCTGTACGACAGGGTCGGACACTGAAGCTTTCTTT. The gene calls are TRBV30 and TRBJ1-1; TRBD1 matches 7 bases. This CDR3 is built from 13 residues. V shed 6 bases and J 3 bases; nucleotides not matched to a gene: 7. CDR1 GTSNPN and CDR2 SVGIG come from the germline V gene (reference sequence). The full variable domain, with the rest looked up from reference TRBV30 and TRBJ1-1, is SQTIHQWPATLVQPVGSPLSLECTVEGTSNPNLYWYRQAAGRGLQLLFYSVGIGQISSEVPQNLSASRPQDRQFILSSKKLLLSDSGFYLCACTTGSDTEAFFGQGTRLTVV.

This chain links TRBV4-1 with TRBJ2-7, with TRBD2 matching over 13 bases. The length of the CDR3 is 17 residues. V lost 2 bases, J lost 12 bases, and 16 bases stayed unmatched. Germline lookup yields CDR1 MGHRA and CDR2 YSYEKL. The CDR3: CASSQSGPLGTSGKVYF. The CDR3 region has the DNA TGCGCCAGCAGCCAAAGTGGGCCCCTCGGGACTAGCGGGAAGGTGTACTTC.

The CDR3 is CASSFYSNQPQHF. CDR3 DNA: TGTGCCAGCAGTTTTTACAGCAATCAGCCCCAGCATTTT. The genes are TRBV28 and TRBJ1-5, with D unclear. Deletions cut 3 bases from V and 1 base from J, with 4 bases between. Germline V gene lookup returns CDR1 MDHEN and CDR2 SYDVKM. The CDR3 runs to 13 residues.

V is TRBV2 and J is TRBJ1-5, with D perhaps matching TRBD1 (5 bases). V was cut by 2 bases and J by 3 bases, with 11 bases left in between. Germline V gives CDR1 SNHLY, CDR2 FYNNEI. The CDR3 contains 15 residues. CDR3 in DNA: TGTGCCAGCAGTGAAAGGGGCTATAACAATCAGCCCCAGCATTTT. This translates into CASSERGYNNQPQHF.

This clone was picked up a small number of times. The CDR3 here is CASSYSWTSGPYEQYF. The CDR3 coding sequence is TGTGCCAGCAGTTACTCCTGGACTAGCGGTCCCTACGAGCAGTACTTC. This chain uses TRBV6-2 or TRBV6-3 with TRBJ2-7; 10 bases match TRBD2. After removal of 0 bases from V and 2 bases from J, the junction contained 4 bases not matched to a gene. In germline, CDR1 is MNHEY, CDR2 SVGEGT. CDR3 length: 16 residues.

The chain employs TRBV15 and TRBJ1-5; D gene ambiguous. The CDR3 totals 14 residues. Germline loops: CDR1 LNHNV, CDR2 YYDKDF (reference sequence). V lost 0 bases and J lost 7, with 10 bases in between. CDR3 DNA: TGTGCCACCAGCAGAGATAGGGTTGGGCAGCCCCAGCATTTT. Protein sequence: CATSRDRVGQPQHF.

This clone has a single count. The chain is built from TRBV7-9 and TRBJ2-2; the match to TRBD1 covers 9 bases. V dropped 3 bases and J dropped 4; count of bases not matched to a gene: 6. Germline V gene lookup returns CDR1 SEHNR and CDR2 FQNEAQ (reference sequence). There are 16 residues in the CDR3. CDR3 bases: TGTGCCAGCAGCTTCCCACAGGGGGCTTTCACCGGGGAGCTGTTTTTT. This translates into CASSFPQGAFTGELFF.